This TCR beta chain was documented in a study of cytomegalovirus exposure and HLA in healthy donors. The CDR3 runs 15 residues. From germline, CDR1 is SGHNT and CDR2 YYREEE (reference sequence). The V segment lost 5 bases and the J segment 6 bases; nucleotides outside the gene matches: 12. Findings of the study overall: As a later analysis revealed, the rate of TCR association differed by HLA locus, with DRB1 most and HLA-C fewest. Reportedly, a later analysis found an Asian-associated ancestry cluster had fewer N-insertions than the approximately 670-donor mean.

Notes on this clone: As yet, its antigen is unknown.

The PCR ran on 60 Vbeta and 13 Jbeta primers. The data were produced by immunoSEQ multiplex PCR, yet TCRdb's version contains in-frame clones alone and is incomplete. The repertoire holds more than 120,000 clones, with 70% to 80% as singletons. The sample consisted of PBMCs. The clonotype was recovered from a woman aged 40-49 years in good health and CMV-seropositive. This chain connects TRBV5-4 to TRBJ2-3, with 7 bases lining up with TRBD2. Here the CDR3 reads CASRSGTAPGDTQYF. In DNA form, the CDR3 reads TGTGCCAGCAGAAGCGGGACGGCCCCTGGGGATACGCAGTATTTT.